This T cell receptor (beta chain) emerged from a study of Graves' ophthalmopathy and Graves' hyperthyroidism. Study-wide results and caveats: The study's model predicted ophthalmopathy progression at 70.59% sensitivity and approximately 72% specificity.

RNA transcripts served as template for amplifying TCR beta CDR3 sequences. The first round was an RT-PCR with HTBI primers, and the second round was a multiplex PCR. TCRdb reprocessed the multiplex PCR reads with MiXCR, giving one entry per CDR3 protein. The sample lists about 500,000 distinct CDR3 sequences, approximately 15% occurring once. The CDR3 totals 15 residues. After removal of 3 bases from V and 4 bases from J, the junction contained 6 bases not matched to a gene. In germline, CDR1 is MNHNS, CDR2 SASEGT. Notes on this clonotype: Its antigen is currently unknown.

The chain combines TRBV6-1 with TRBJ2-7, with 10 bases that match TRBD1. Sequencing used blood. The TCR was taken from a woman in her twenties or thirties with Graves' ophthalmopathy. The CDR3 here is CASSDPGTGVYEQYF. CDR3 DNA sequence: TGTGCCAGCAGTGACCCCGGGACAGGGGTGTACGAGCAGTACTTC.